This is a list of T cell receptor beta chains from one sample in a study of shared clonotypes between healthy human individuals. The table came from immunoSEQ multiplex PCR; TCRdb's copy has only in-frame clones and leaves some out. The sample includes 1,400,000 or so clones, about 98.5% of them seen just once. What was sequenced was naive CD4+ T cells sorted from blood. The receptors shown here come from a man aged 25-45 years in good health. Both conserved end residues are part of each CDR3. Each record gives: J gene, clone size, D gene, V gene, CDR3 protein, CDR3 DNA. A D gene is named only where the DNA matches it firmly. Not all rows give a size; the values are once, few, many and, for expanded clones, a class.

TRBJ2-3 | - | - | TRBV25-1 | CASSEAGRGYTDTQYF | TGTGCCAGCAGTGAAGCCGGCAGGGGTTACACAGATACGCAGTATTTT
TRBJ2-3 | - | TRBD1 | TRBV19 | CASSQQGAGGTQYF | TGTGCCAGTAGTCAACAGGGGGCTGGGGGGACGCAGTATTTT
TRBJ2-2 | - | - | TRBV11-2 | CASSFFSGANTGELFF | TGTGCCAGCAGCTTTTTTTCCGGGGCGAACACCGGGGAGCTGTTTTTT
TRBJ2-1 | - | - | TRBV7-9 | CASSLGRNEQFF | TGTGCCAGCAGCTTAGGGAGAAATGAGCAGTTCTTC
TRBJ1-3 | once | - | TRBV29-1 | CSVDWGRGGNTIYF | TGCAGCGTTGACTGGGGGCGCGGCGGAAACACCATATATTTT
TRBJ2-5 | - | - | TRBV9 | CASSVGSGKETQYF | TGTGCCAGCAGCGTAGGGTCCGGGAAAGAGACCCAGTACTTC
TRBJ2-3 | - | TRBD2 | TRBV6-5 | CASSYSGRGPDTQYF | TGTGCCAGCAGTTACAGCGGGAGGGGGCCAGATACGCAGTATTTT
TRBJ1-1 | - | - | TRBV30 | CAWSVSTEAFF | TGTGCCTGGAGTGTAAGCACTGAAGCTTTCTTT
TRBJ2-3 | - | TRBD2 | TRBV25-1 | CASSERGSTDTQYF | TGTGCCAGCAGTGAGCGGGGGAGCACAGATACGCAGTATTTT
TRBJ2-5 | - | TRBD1 | TRBV11-3 | CASSVRDRGGQETQYF | TGTGCCAGCAGCGTCCGGGACAGGGGGGGACAAGAGACCCAGTACTTC
TRBJ2-1 | - | - | TRBV7-9 | CASSLYLEEQFF | TGTGCCAGCAGCTTATATCTCGAAGAGCAGTTCTTC
TRBJ2-6 | - | TRBD1 | TRBV6-6 | CASSTGGSGANVLTF | TGTGCCAGCAGTACAGGGGGCTCTGGGGCCAACGTCCTGACTTTC
TRBJ2-7 | - | - | TRBV6-6 | CASSNRDSYEQYF | TGTGCCAGCAGCAACAGGGACTCCTACGAGCAGTACTTC
TRBJ2-7 | - | TRBD2 | TRBV10-3 | CAGGLAGGEQYF | TGTGCCGGCGGACTAGCGGGAGGTGAGCAGTACTTC
TRBJ2-7 | - | TRBD2 | TRBV10-3 | CAISEAGGIEQYF | TGTGCCATCAGTGAAGCGGGAGGAATCGAGCAGTACTTC
TRBJ2-5 | once | - | TRBV5-4 | CASSRTDQETQYF | TGTGCCAGCAGCCGGACGGATCAAGAGACCCAGTACTTC
TRBJ1-1 | - | - | TRBV28 | CASALNTEAFF | TGTGCCAGCGCGCTGAACACTGAAGCTTTCTTT
TRBJ2-5 | - | TRBD1 | TRBV9 | CASSVTGQGVRETQYF | TGTGCCAGCAGCGTAACTGGACAGGGGGTCCGGGAGACCCAGTACTTC
TRBJ1-5 | - | - | TRBV7-9 | CASSLFQGKGGNQPQHF | TGTGCCAGCAGCTTATTCCAGGGCAAAGGTGGCAATCAGCCCCAGCATTTT
TRBJ2-3 | - | TRBD2 | TRBV9 | CASSAEPSGRLGDTQYF | TGTGCCAGCAGCGCCGAGCCCAGCGGGAGACTCGGGGATACGCAGTATTTT
TRBJ2-2 | - | TRBD2 | TRBV5-1 | CASSFLAGVPGELFF | TGCGCCAGCAGCTTCCTAGCGGGTGTCCCCGGGGAGCTGTTTTTT
TRBJ2-3 | - | - | TRBV28 | CASSSLSSDTQYF | TGTGCCAGCAGTTCCCTTAGTTCAGATACGCAGTATTTT
TRBJ2-5 | - | TRBD2 | TRBV5-1 | CASSLGTSGRAQETQYF | TGCGCCAGCAGCCTCGGGACTAGCGGGAGGGCCCAGGAGACCCAGTACTTC
TRBJ2-7 | - | TRBD2 | TRBV5-1 | CASSPSGRHTYEQYF | TGCGCCAGCAGCCCTAGCGGGAGGCACACCTACGAGCAGTACTTC
TRBJ2-1 | once | - | TRBV5-1 | CASSSSTSQHDEQFF | TGCGCCAGCAGCTCTAGTACGAGCCAACACGATGAGCAGTTCTTC
TRBJ2-7 | - | - | TRBV5-6 | CASSWERAAYEQYF | TGTGCCAGCAGCTGGGAGCGAGCAGCCTACGAGCAGTACTTC
TRBJ2-6 | - | - | TRBV21-1 | CASGHSGANVLTF | TGTGCCAGCGGCCACTCTGGGGCCAACGTCCTGACTTTC
TRBJ2-7 | - | - | TRBV4-2 | CASSQDGTGAGREQYF | TGTGCCAGCAGCCAAGATGGAACAGGCGCAGGCCGCGAGCAGTACTTC
TRBJ2-7 | once | TRBD2 | TRBV5-1 | CASRTVAGVSSYEQYF | TGCGCCAGCAGAACAGTAGCGGGAGTGAGCTCCTACGAGCAGTACTTC
TRBJ2-7 | - | TRBD2 | TRBV5-1 | CASSLAGGPYEQYF | TGCGCCAGCAGCTTAGCGGGAGGGCCCTACGAGCAGTACTTC
TRBJ2-7 | - | - | TRBV6-5 | CASSYSPQGGTYEQYF | TGTGCCAGCAGTTACTCCCCCCAAGGGGGTACCTACGAGCAGTACTTC
TRBJ1-2 | - | TRBD1 | TRBV7-2 | CASSKGQGFNYGYTF | TGTGCCAGCAGCAAGGGACAGGGGTTTAACTATGGCTACACCTTC
TRBJ1-1 | - | - | TRBV5-4 | CASSNDRLYEAFF | TGTGCCAGCAGCAATGACAGGTTATATGAAGCTTTCTTT
TRBJ2-7 | - | TRBD2 | TRBV7-2 | CASSRMTSSYEQYF | TGTGCCAGCAGCCGTATGACTAGCAGCTACGAGCAGTACTTC
TRBJ2-3 | - | TRBD2 | TRBV7-2 | CASSPRTSGVLKDTQYF | TGTGCCAGCAGCCCAAGGACTAGCGGGGTTCTCAAGGATACGCAGTATTTT
TRBJ2-3 | - | - | TRBV7-2 | CASSFPLPDTQYF | TGTGCCAGCAGCTTCCCTCTTCCAGATACGCAGTATTTT
TRBJ2-5 | - | - | TRBV2 | CASSDRVETQYF | TGTGCCAGCAGTGACAGGGTGGAGACCCAGTACTTC
TRBJ1-2 | - | - | TRBV5-1 | CASSSLTTPSSYGYTF | TGCGCCAGCAGCTCCTTGACCACTCCCTCTTCCTATGGCTACACCTTC
TRBJ2-2 | - | TRBD1 | TRBV5-5 | CASSLEDRVKTGELFF | TGTGCCAGCAGCTTGGAGGACAGGGTAAAGACCGGGGAGCTGTTTTTT
TRBJ2-7 | - | TRBD2 | TRBV4-3 | CASSQALAGVQGLEQYF | TGCGCCAGCAGCCAAGCGCTAGCGGGAGTACAAGGGCTCGAGCAGTACTTC
TRBJ2-3 | - | - | TRBV6-1 | CASEAKYTDTQYF | TGTGCCAGCGAAGCTAAATACACAGATACGCAGTATTTT
TRBJ1-5 | - | TRBD1 | TRBV6-5 | CASSLGQGGNQPQHF | TGTGCCAGCAGTCTAGGACAGGGCGGCAATCAGCCCCAGCATTTT
TRBJ2-7 | - | - | TRBV6-5 | CASSFGGEVNEQYF | TGTGCCAGCAGTTTTGGAGGGGAGGTCAACGAGCAGTACTTC
TRBJ2-2 | - | - | TRBV27 | CASSFQGIGRTGELFF | TGTGCCAGCAGTTTCCAGGGAATCGGTCGCACCGGGGAGCTGTTTTTT
TRBJ2-5 | once | - | TRBV5-5 | CASSLVGQETQYF | TGTGCCAGCAGCCTGGTTGGGCAAGAGACCCAGTACTTC
TRBJ1-1 | - | - | TRBV11-2 | CASSSLALAGLEAFF | TGTGCCAGCAGCTCGCTTGCCCTTGCAGGGCTCGAAGCTTTCTTT
TRBJ2-7 | - | TRBD1 | TRBV5-4 | CASSIGQGGISYEQYF | TGTGCCAGCAGCATTGGACAGGGAGGAATTTCCTACGAGCAGTACTTC
TRBJ1-2 | once | - | TRBV5-1 | CASSLGGEGYTF | TGCGCCAGCAGCTTGGGAGGGGAAGGCTACACCTTC
TRBJ2-3 | - | - | TRBV5-1 | CASSLQGSDTQYF | TGCGCCAGCAGCTTGCAGGGATCAGATACGCAGTATTTT
TRBJ2-1 | - | TRBD1 | TRBV27 | CASSTQGEYNEQFF | TGTGCCAGCAGTACACAGGGGGAGTACAATGAGCAGTTCTTC